Below are 19 T cell receptor beta chains sequenced from a single sample in a study of blood T cell repertoires in COVID-19. TCRdb's table, derived via immunoSEQ multiplex PCR, lists solely in-frame clones and lacks some. The data hold tens of thousands of clones, with about nine tenths observed a single time. Sequencing input: peripheral blood. The receptors here all came from a human donor in a cohort sampled during active COVID-19.

The chain employs TRBV20-1 and TRBJ2-7; 8 positions agree with TRBD1. The CDR3 is 13 residues long. Germline V gene data show CDR1 as DFQATT and CDR2 as SNEGSKA (reference sequence). The V gene end was trimmed by 3 bases and the J gene end by 7 bases; junction bases not matched to a gene: 8. The CDR3 coding sequence is TGCAGTGCTAGTGGGCAGGGGGCACAGGAGCAGTACTTC. Protein sequence: CSASGQGAQEQYF.

The rearrangement links TRBV13 to TRBJ2-7; 7 nucleotides match TRBD2. The CDR3 runs to 15 residues. The V gene's germline CDR1 is PRHDT and CDR2 FYEKMQ (reference sequence). After removal of 0 bases from V and 4 bases from J, the junction contained 6 bases not matched to a gene. The chain's CDR3 is CASSLGGGTRYEQYF. The CDR3 DNA sequence: TGTGCCAGCAGCTTAGGGGGGGGGACCCGGTACGAGCAGTACTTC.

This clone was observed once. J is TRBJ1-6 and V is TRBV14; 7 bases line up with TRBD1. The CDR3 loop spans 14 amino acids. Germline CDR1 is SGHDN and CDR2 is FVKESK. The V and J ends lost 4 bases and 14 bases, in that order; junction bases with no gene match: 11. The CDR3 coding sequence is TGTGCCAGCAGCCTAGGAGGGGGCCCGTCGGCCCTCCACTTT. This gives the protein CASSLGGGPSALHF.

The chain couples TRBV30 to TRBJ2-5; D gene unclear. This CDR3 comprises 13 residues. Trimming left V 0 bases short and J 3 bases short, with 8 bases between. The V gene's germline CDR1 is GTSNPN and CDR2 SVGIG (reference sequence). The CDR3 spells CAWSVRVEETQYF. DNA for the CDR3: TGTGCCTGGAGTGTACGCGTGGAAGAGACCCAGTACTTC.

The gene calls are TRBV25-1 and TRBJ1-5; D not certain. From germline, CDR1 is MGHDK and CDR2 SYGVNS. This CDR3 is built from 14 residues. V gave up 1 base and J gave up 2 bases, with 6 bases separating them. This CDR3 is CASSESVGNQPQHF. CDR3 sequence (DNA): TGTGCCAGCAGTGAATCGGTTGGCAATCAGCCCCAGCATTTT.

This rearrangement joins TRBV5-1 to TRBJ2-5; 7 nucleotides agree with TRBD2. Trimming cost V 4 bases and J 3 bases; bases outside gene matches: 6. Germline V lookup: CDR1 SGHRS, CDR2 YFSETQ. The CDR3 runs to 14 residues. The CDR3 region has the DNA TGCGCCAGCAGCCCCGGGACTACGAAAGAGACCCAGTACTTC. Translation: CASSPGTTKETQYF.

V is TRBV19 and J is TRBJ2-7, with 7 nucleotides matching TRBD2. Trimming took 4 bases from V and 0 from J; bases not matched to a gene: 6. Germline V lookup: CDR1 LNHDA, CDR2 SQIVND (reference sequence). The CDR3 loop spans 15 amino acids. Here the CDR3 reads CASSTGRGSSYEQYF. CDR3 coding DNA: TGTGCCAGTAGTACGGGTCGCGGGAGCTCCTACGAGCAGTACTTC.

The chain uses TRBV27 and TRBJ1-5; the D is unclear. CDR1 and CDR2 (germline): MNHEY, SMNVEV (reference sequence). The V gene lost 9 bases and the J gene lost 10 bases, with 19 bases spanning the gap. This CDR3 has 13 amino acids. Written as DNA, the CDR3 is TGTGCCAGTAGCGGATCCCCCAGTTCTCCCCAGCATTTT. It translates to CASSGSPSSPQHF.

The chain is built from TRBV30 and TRBJ1-2; a possible D gene is TRBD1 (6 bases). The CDR3 totals 13 residues. Germline CDR1 and CDR2: GTSNPN and SVGIG (reference sequence). Between the trimmed V and J ends, which lost 0 bases and 7 bases, there was a span of 12 bases. Here the CDR3 reads CAWSVGGLGGYTF. The CDR3 DNA is TGTGCCTGGAGTGTCGGGGGGCTTGGTGGCTACACCTTC. The full variable domain, completed using reference TRBV30 and TRBJ1-2, is SQTIHQWPATLVQPVGSPLSLECTVEGTSNPNLYWYRQAAGRGLQLLFYSVGIGQISSEVPQNLSASRPQDRQFILSSKKLLLSDSGFYLCAWSVGGLGGYTFGSGTRLTVV.

This chain joins TRBV11-3 and TRBJ2-5, with a tentative D call TRBD2 (5 bases). The CDR3 length is 15 residues. Germline CDR1 and CDR2: SGHNT and YENEEA. The V end was cut by 5 bases, the J end by 2 bases, with 15 bases between. The CDR3 sequence: CASSLRAGGQETQYF. The CDR3 DNA reads as TGTGCCAGCAGCCTCCGTGCCGGCGGGCAAGAGACCCAGTACTTC.

V and J are TRBV7-2 and TRBJ2-7, with a tentative D call TRBD2 (6 bases). CDR1 is SGHTA and CDR2 is FQGNSA in the germline V gene. Trimming took 5 bases from V and 9 from J, leaving 11 bases between them. This CDR3 region has 11 residues. CDR3 in amino acids: CASSLRGGQYF. The CDR3 bases are TGTGCCAGCAGCCTAAGGGGAGGGCAGTACTTC.

V usage is TRBV7-2 and J usage is TRBJ2-7; a possible D gene is TRBD2 (5 bases). The CDR3 extends over 14 amino acids. With 0 bases removed from V and 3 bases from J, the gap between germline ends came to 9 bases. Per the germline V gene, CDR1 is SGHTA and CDR2 is FQGNSA. CDR3 in DNA: TGTGCCAGCAGCTTAGCGCCGGGGTTCTACGAGCAGTACTTC. Its protein is CASSLAPGFYEQYF.

The chain combines TRBV7-9 with TRBJ2-3, with D perhaps matching TRBD2 (5 bases). From germline, CDR1 is SEHNR and CDR2 FQNEAQ (reference sequence). The CDR3 contains 14 residues. The V end was cut by 2 bases, the J end by 1 base, with 7 bases between. The CDR3 sequence is CASSLYGGTDTQYF. CDR3 nucleotides: TGTGCCAGCAGCTTATACGGGGGCACAGATACGCAGTATTTT.

The V and J genes are TRBV28 and TRBJ2-7; 7 bases map to TRBD1. The CDR3 consists of 14 residues. Per germline, CDR1 MDHEN and CDR2 SYDVKM. V shed 5 bases, J shed 0 bases, and the junction held 4 bases outside the gene matches. As DNA, the CDR3 is TGTGCCAGCAGTCGACAGGGATTCTCCTACGAGCAGTACTTC. Translation: CASSRQGFSYEQYF.

This clone has a handful of counts. The chain couples TRBV7-9 to TRBJ2-5; 7 bases are a match to TRBD2. CDR1 is SEHNR, CDR2 FQNEAQ, per germline (reference sequence). V shed 1 base, J shed 7 bases, and the junction held 6 bases outside the gene matches. This CDR3 has 14 residues. The CDR3 spells CASSLEGRAVTQYF. CDR3 nucleotides: TGTGCCAGCAGCTTAGAGGGGAGGGCTGTGACCCAGTACTTC.

A word on this clone: Within the sample, other DNA sequences also encode this same CDR3. V and J are TRBV11-2 and TRBJ1-2; 7 bases line up with TRBD1. Germline trimming cut 5 bases from V and 3 bases from J; bases unmatched to any gene: 3. In germline, CDR1 is SGHAT, CDR2 FQNNGV. The CDR3 sequence is 13 residues long. CDR3 sequence: CASSPGQDYGYTF. The CDR3 DNA reads TGTGCCAGCAGCCCTGGACAGGACTATGGCTACACCTTC.

This rearrangement joins TRBV7-3 to TRBJ2-1, with 7 positions matching TRBD1. The CDR3 spans 15 residues. The V gene's germline CDR1 is SGHTA and CDR2 FQGTGA. Trimming removed 5 bases from V and 2 bases from J; junction bases left unmatched: 6. This CDR3 reads CASSETGAAYNEQFF. Written as DNA, the CDR3 is TGTGCCAGCAGCGAAACAGGGGCAGCCTACAATGAGCAGTTCTTC.

The J gene is TRBJ1-5, the V gene TRBV5-1; D unresolved. CDR3 length: 15 amino acids. The V and J ends lost 0 bases and 1 base respectively, with 8 bases between them. Germline CDR1 SGHRS, CDR2 YFSETQ. CDR3 sequence (DNA): TGCGCCAGCAGCTTGGGAGGGATAAGCAATCAGCCCCAGCATTTT. This codes for CASSLGGISNQPQHF.

This chain links TRBV27 with TRBJ1-5, with a possible D match to TRBD1 (5 bases). The CDR3 spans 15 residues. The V gene's germline CDR1 is MNHEY and CDR2 SMNVEV (reference sequence). Trimming pared 7 bases from V and 2 bases from J, leaving 15 bases between. The CDR3 spells CASIKFVRGNQPQHF. DNA for the CDR3: TGTGCCAGCATTAAGTTTGTCAGGGGCAATCAGCCCCAGCATTTT.